Listed here are 13 T cell receptor beta chains from one sample, sequenced in a study of vaccination and CD4 T cells after COVID-19. The treatment was: roughly 10-day PBMC culture with coronavirus spike peptide pools or control peptides (ViraFEST assay). Their antigen targets remain unknown. Sequencing of cultured CD4+ T cell DNA used the Oncomine TCR Beta short-read assay. One entry per CDR3 protein results from TCRdb running MiXCR on the PCR reads. This sample has about 10,000 distinct CDR3 sequences; approximately 29% occur once, and the top ten carry around 14%. Specimen: CD4+ T cells from blood, cultured in vitro, collected after SARS-CoV-2 vaccination. All receptors derive from a human donor who had recovered from COVID-19.

With respect to this clonotype: Its ends do not fully match the called genes, so a read error is possible. J is TRBJ1-2 and V is TRBV7-2; possibly TRBD1 for D (6 bases). CDR3 length: 14 residues. From germline, CDR1 is SGHTA and CDR2 FQGNSA. The CDR3 DNA reads TGTGCCAACAGCTTATTGGGGGCCGGCTATGGCTACACCTTC. Amino acids: CANSLLGAGYGYTF.

This chain links TRBV28 with TRBJ2-7; D is undetermined. Germline V gives CDR1 MDHEN, CDR2 SYDVKM. This CDR3 region has 14 residues. V was cut by 5 bases and J by 7 bases, with 18 bases left in between. The CDR3 nucleotides read TGTGCCAGCAGTCCCTCCGGCCCCCTTAGGGAGCAGTACTTC. Residues: CASSPSGPLREQYF. Full variable domain (missing parts from reference TRBV28 and TRBJ2-7): DVKVTQSSRYLVKRTGEKVFLECVQDMDHENMFWYRQDPGLGLRLIYFSYDVKMKEKGDIPEGYSVSREKKERFSLILESASTNQTSMYLCASSPSGPLREQYFGPGTRLTVT.

The V gene is TRBV5-1, the J gene TRBJ1-1; D gene unclear. The CDR3 loop spans 13 amino acids. The germline V and J ends were trimmed by 3 bases and 1 base, with 7 bases remaining between them. In germline, CDR1 is SGHRS, CDR2 YFSETQ. CDR3 amino acids: CASSSDGNTEAFF. In DNA, the CDR3 is TGCGCCAGCAGCTCGGACGGGAACACTGAAGCTTTCTTT.

The J gene is TRBJ2-5, the V gene TRBV28; 8 bases fit TRBD2. Trimming cost V 6 bases and J 5 bases; bases outside gene matches: 2. There are 12 residues in the CDR3. Germline V gene lookup returns CDR1 MDHEN and CDR2 SYDVKM. The CDR3 DNA is TGTGCCAGCAGCGGCGGGGGGGAGACCCAGTACTTC. It yields the protein CASSGGGETQYF.

Only a few counts were recorded for this clonotype. This chain links TRBV7-2 with TRBJ1-4; perhaps TRBD1 as D (5 bases). The germline CDR1 and CDR2 sequences are SGHTA and FQGNSA. The V end lost 5 bases, the J end lost 7 bases, and 14 bases lay between the germline ends. The CDR3 contains 14 residues. The CDR3 here is CASSRRWGGEKLFF. The CDR3 nucleotides are TGTGCCAGCAGCCGAAGATGGGGGGGTGAAAAACTGTTTTTT.

The chain employs TRBV5-4 and TRBJ2-5; the D gene is possibly TRBD1 (8 bases). Trimming stripped 5 bases from V and 1 base from J, with 24 bases between. Germline V lookup: CDR1 SGHNT, CDR2 YYREEE (reference sequence). The CDR3 loop spans 18 amino acids. This CDR3 reads CASRSRGPLAGPQETQYF. CDR3 DNA: TGTGCCAGCAGGAGCAGGGGGCCTTTAGCGGGTCCCCAAGAGACCCAGTACTTC.

This clonotype occurred a few times. The chain employs TRBV11-2 and TRBJ2-7; TRBD2 agrees at 12 bases. V was pared by 6 bases and J by 0 bases, with 3 bases of the junction left unmatched. CDR1 is SGHAT and CDR2 is FQNNGV in the germline V gene. This CDR3 region has 15 residues. This chain's CDR3 is CASSRLAGVSYEQYF. The CDR3 DNA sequence: TGTGCCAGCAGTCGACTAGCGGGAGTCTCCTACGAGCAGTACTTC.

This clonotype has more than one count but fewer than ten. The chain has TRBV20-1 and TRBJ1-1, with D tentatively TRBD1 (5 bases). With 1 base removed from V and 10 bases from J, the gap between germline ends came to 13 bases. This CDR3 spans 12 amino acids. Germline values: CDR1 DFQATT, CDR2 SNEGSKA (reference sequence). For the CDR3, the DNA is TGCAGTGCTAGAGGGGGGAGGGTCGGAGCTTTCTTT. Translating it yields CSARGGRVGAFF.

The CDR3 coding sequence is TGTGCCACCAGCAGAGATTTAGGGGCGAGGGCTCAGCCCCAGCATTTT. Protein product: CATSRDLGARAQPQHF. The rearrangement joins TRBV15 to TRBJ1-5; tentatively, D is TRBD1 (5 bases). Germline V gene lookup returns CDR1 LNHNV and CDR2 YYDKDF (reference sequence). V lost 0 bases, J lost 6 bases, and 15 bases lay in between. CDR3 length: 16 amino acids.

The chain combines TRBV27 with TRBJ2-5; D is undetermined. V dropped 7 bases and J dropped 5 bases, with 20 bases sitting between them. The CDR3 covers 15 residues. The germline V gene encodes CDR1 MNHEY and CDR2 SMNVEV (reference sequence). Here the CDR3 DNA reads TGTGCCAGCAAAAAAGACCACAGTGGGTGGGAGACCCAGTACTTC. It codes for CASKKDHSGWETQYF.

This clonotype appeared a few times. The chain has TRBV6-2 or TRBV6-3 and TRBJ2-7, with a tentative D call TRBD1 (6 bases). Trimming stripped 11 bases from V and 3 bases from J, with 26 bases between. The germline CDR1 and CDR2 sequences are MNHEY and SVGEGT. The CDR3 consists of 16 residues. CDR3 loop: CASSGHPGRGFYEQYF. The CDR3 region has the DNA TGTGCCTCCAGCGGTCACCCTGGCAGGGGATTCTACGAGCAGTACTTC.

This clonotype has just a few counts. The rearrangement joins TRBV20-1 to TRBJ2-1; TRBD2 matches at 9 bases. Germline CDR1 reads DFQATT; CDR2 reads SNEGSKA (reference sequence). The CDR3 spans 15 residues. After removal of 1 base from V and 2 bases from J, the junction contained 3 bases not matched to a gene. The CDR3 region has the DNA TGCAGTGCTAGAGTAACTAGCGGGCCCTACAATGAGCAGTTCTTC. Protein product: CSARVTSGPYNEQFF.

This clonotype came up a few times. The CDR3 bases are TGTGCCAGCAGCTTAGGGGGCGGGAGGGCGAGAGATACGCAGTATTTT. This translates into CASSLGGGRARDTQYF. The V and J genes are TRBV7-2 and TRBJ2-3; 9 bases align to TRBD2. Germline lookup yields CDR1 SGHTA and CDR2 FQGNSA. This CDR3 is 16 amino acids long. J gave up 5 bases and V 1 base, and 7 bases lay outside the gene matches.